Listed below are T cell receptor beta chains from one sample, sequenced in a study of cytomegalovirus exposure and HLA in healthy donors. Profiling relied on immunoSEQ multiplex PCR, and the TCRdb table lists in-frame clones only, not all of them. The sample carries 190,000 or so clones, about 80% recorded once. Sequences were obtained from PBMCs. The receptors originated from a boy between 10 and 17 years old in good health and CMV-seronegative. Both conserved end residues are part of each CDR3. D genes are given only for firm matches. The size field is filled for only some rows; it gives once, few, many or a size class.

v_call	clone_size	d_call	j_call	cdr3_aa	cdr3_nt
TRBV19	NA	NA	TRBJ1-1	CASSLGGLNTEAFF	TGTGCCAGTAGTCTAGGGGGGCTGAACACTGAAGCTTTCTTT
TRBV14	NA	TRBD1	TRBJ1-4	CASSSRGVDEKLFF	TGTGCCAGCAGCTCCAGGGGGGTCGATGAAAAACTGTTTTTT
TRBV7-9	NA	NA	TRBJ2-7	CASGARTYEQYF	TGTGCCAGCGGGGCCAGGACCTACGAGCAGTACTTC
TRBV6-5	once	NA	TRBJ1-2	CASTPLGGNYGYTF	TGTGCCAGCACCCCTTTGGGGGGGAACTATGGCTACACCTTC
TRBV6-1	few	NA	TRBJ2-3	CASSEEDRPTSTDTQYF	TGTGCCAGCAGTGAAGAAGACAGACCAACTAGCACAGATACGCAGTATTTT
TRBV19	NA	NA	TRBJ1-2	CASSIGHGYTF	TGTGCCAGTAGTATAGGGCATGGCTACACCTTC
TRBV5-1	NA	TRBD2	TRBJ2-3	CASSLLGASGITDTQYF	TGCGCCAGCAGCCTTCTCGGGGCTAGCGGAATCACAGATACGCAGTATTTT
TRBV5-5	NA	NA	TRBJ1-2	CASRWAVNYGYTF	TGTGCCAGCCGTTGGGCAGTTAACTATGGCTACACCTTC
TRBV19	NA	NA	TRBJ2-7	CASSIRGGVEQYF	TGTGCCAGTAGTATCAGGGGAGGGGTCGAGCAGTACTTC
TRBV19	NA	NA	TRBJ1-1	CASSIGGWTEAFF	TGTGCCAGTAGTATTGGGGGCTGGACTGAAGCTTTCTTT
TRBV5-6	NA	TRBD1	TRBJ2-2	CASRPDRGGTGELFF	TGTGCCAGCAGACCCGACAGGGGCGGAACCGGGGAGCTGTTTTTT
TRBV30	NA	NA	TRBJ2-3	CAWSLPVDWGSPLGGNPRTDTQYF	TGTGCCTGGAGTCTCCCCGTGGACTGGGGGTCCCCTCTGGGGGGAAACCCTAGGACAGATACGCAGTATTTT
TRBV4-2	NA	TRBD2	TRBJ2-3	CASSQERGGPDTQYF	TGTGCCAGCAGCCAAGAGCGGGGGGGCCCAGATACGCAGTATTTT
TRBV18	NA	NA	TRBJ1-2	CASSPPGTPPGYGYTF	TGTGCCAGCTCACCACCGGGCACCCCCCCAGGCTATGGCTACACCTTC
TRBV6-1	few	NA	TRBJ1-5	CASSVSPSSNQPQHF	TGTGCCAGCAGTGTTAGTCCGTCCTCGAATCAGCCCCAGCATTTT
TRBV5-1	NA	NA	TRBJ2-1	CASSLRDSYNEQFF	TGCGCCAGCAGCCTCCGGGACTCCTACAATGAGCAGTTCTTC
TRBV30	once	NA	TRBJ2-1	CAWSVGGGLDEQFF	TGTGCCTGGAGTGTAGGGGGGGGCCTAGATGAGCAGTTCTTC
TRBV6-1	NA	NA	TRBJ1-2	CASRELPQGYGYTF	TGTGCCAGCAGAGAACTTCCCCAGGGCTATGGCTACACCTTC
TRBV15	NA	NA	TRBJ2-5	CATSRDEVEWGGQETQYF	TGTGCCACCAGCAGAGATGAAGTGGAGTGGGGCGGCCAAGAGACCCAGTACTTC
TRBV5-1	NA	NA	TRBJ2-1	CASSLFPESAVHEQFF	TGCGCCAGCAGCTTGTTTCCGGAGTCGGCAGTCCATGAGCAGTTCTTC
TRBV9	NA	NA	TRBJ2-1	CASSVASGPYNEQFF	TGTGCCAGCAGCGTAGCGTCAGGCCCCTACAATGAGCAGTTCTTC
TRBV10-3	NA	NA	TRBJ2-7	CAISESNSYEQYF	TGTGCCATCAGTGAGTCTAACTCCTACGAGCAGTACTTC
TRBV9	NA	NA	TRBJ1-2	CASSVDGGLSYGYTF	TGTGCCAGCAGCGTAGACGGAGGACTGAGCTATGGCTACACCTTC
TRBV6-4	NA	TRBD1	TRBJ2-7	CASRGRRDRPYEQYF	TGTGCCAGCAGGGGACGCCGGGACAGGCCCTACGAGCAGTACTTC
TRBV19	few	NA	TRBJ1-1	CASSIRDSPVAFF	TGTGCCAGTAGTATTCGGGACTCCCCAGTGGCTTTCTTT
TRBV7-8	NA	NA	TRBJ2-2	CASSLFESDRIPGELFF	TGTGCCAGCAGCTTATTCGAAAGCGACAGAATACCCGGGGAGCTGTTTTTT
TRBV11-2	NA	NA	TRBJ2-7	CASSFPGTPYEQYF	TGTGCCAGCAGCTTCCCGGGGACTCCCTACGAGCAGTACTTC
TRBV6-5	NA	NA	TRBJ2-7	CASSYPSGEQYF	TGTGCCAGCAGTTACCCGTCGGGCGAGCAGTACTTC
TRBV7-8	NA	TRBD1	TRBJ1-5	CASSLGQGGLNQPQHF	TGTGCCAGCAGCCTTGGACAGGGGGGCCTCAATCAGCCCCAGCATTTT
TRBV6-1	NA	TRBD2	TRBJ2-3	CASSRLARGTDTQYF	TGTGCCAGCAGTAGACTAGCGCGCGGCACAGATACGCAGTATTTT
TRBV5-4	NA	TRBD2	TRBJ2-3	CASSPRLAGTTDTQYF	TGTGCCAGCAGCCCGAGACTAGCGGGGACCACAGATACGCAGTATTTT
TRBV30	NA	NA	TRBJ2-7	CAWSVHRSYEQYF	TGTGCCTGGAGTGTACACCGCTCCTACGAGCAGTACTTC
TRBV9	NA	TRBD1	TRBJ1-6	CASSSGTGGDSPLHF	TGTGCCAGCAGCAGTGGGACAGGGGGCGACTCACCCCTCCACTTT
TRBV6-1	NA	NA	TRBJ2-3	CASSVRDTQYF	TGTGCCAGCAGTGTGAGAGATACGCAGTATTTT
TRBV7-9	NA	TRBD1	TRBJ2-7	CASSSWDRASSYEQYF	TGTGCCAGCAGCTCTTGGGACAGGGCTAGCTCCTACGAGCAGTACTTC
TRBV13	once	NA	TRBJ2-1	CASSLGGGLAINEQFF	TGTGCCAGCAGCTTAGGCGGGGGGCTGGCAATCAATGAGCAGTTCTTC
TRBV19	NA	NA	TRBJ1-2	CASSIDQTGPYGYTF	TGTGCCAGTAGTATAGATCAGACAGGACCCTATGGCTACACCTTC
TRBV4-2	NA	TRBD2	TRBJ2-7	CASSPGGGSYEQYF	TGTGCCAGCAGCCCGGGCGGGGGGAGCTACGAGCAGTACTTC
TRBV7-3	NA	TRBD1	TRBJ1-1	CASSLTGVGTEAFF	TGTGCCAGCAGCTTGACAGGGGTCGGCACTGAAGCTTTCTTT
TRBV9	NA	TRBD1	TRBJ2-3	CASSPRTGMGTDTQYF	TGTGCCAGCAGCCCTCGGACAGGGATGGGTACAGATACGCAGTATTTT
TRBV6-4	few	NA	TRBJ1-5	CASSEGEGGNQPQHF	TGTGCCAGCAGTGAAGGGGAAGGAGGCAATCAGCCCCAGCATTTT
TRBV7-3	NA	NA	TRBJ1-6	CASSSMGGAGSPLHF	TGTGCCAGCAGCTCCATGGGGGGGGCAGGATCACCCCTCCACTTT
TRBV9	few	NA	TRBJ1-2	CASSVGGTNYGYTF	TGTGCCAGCAGCGTGGGGGGGACAAACTATGGCTACACCTTC
TRBV14	NA	NA	TRBJ2-2	CASSPMGAAGELFF	TGTGCCAGCAGCCCCATGGGGGCAGCCGGGGAGCTGTTTTTT
TRBV19	NA	NA	TRBJ1-1	CASSTSGDYPEAFF	TGTGCCAGTAGTACCTCAGGGGACTACCCTGAAGCTTTCTTT
TRBV27	once	TRBD1	TRBJ1-1	CASSRPGQGTTEAFF	TGTGCCAGCAGCCGACCCGGACAGGGGACGACTGAAGCTTTCTTT
TRBV6-1	NA	NA	TRBJ1-1	CASRWERSNTEAFF	TGTGCCAGCAGATGGGAGAGATCGAACACTGAAGCTTTCTTT
TRBV7-6	NA	NA	TRBJ2-7	CVSSLAPQGTYEQYF	TGTGTCAGCAGCTTAGCACCCCAGGGCACCTACGAGCAGTACTTC
TRBV5-1	NA	TRBD2	TRBJ2-3	CASSSWTSGGRPNTQYF	TGCGCCAGCAGCTCCTGGACTAGCGGGGGGAGGCCAAATACGCAGTATTTT
TRBV6-6	NA	TRBD1	TRBJ1-5	CASSFETGGVQPQHF	TGTGCCAGCAGTTTCGAAACAGGGGGCGTTCAGCCCCAGCATTTT
TRBV5-4	once	TRBD1	TRBJ1-2	CASSKTGGTLRGYTF	TGTGCCAGCAGCAAGACAGGGGGCACCCTTAGGGGCTACACCTTC
TRBV5-1	NA	NA	TRBJ1-3	CASSLETHHSGNTIYF	TGCGCCAGCAGCTTAGAAACTCACCACTCTGGAAACACCATATATTTT
TRBV5-1	NA	NA	TRBJ2-2	CASSWGLLNGGELFF	TGCGCCAGCAGCTGGGGACTCCTGAACGGCGGGGAGCTGTTTTTT
TRBV5-6	NA	NA	TRBJ2-3	CASSLVGTDTQYF	TGTGCCAGCAGCTTGGTAGGCACAGATACGCAGTATTTT
TRBV19	NA	NA	TRBJ1-2	CASSIGQGSNGYTF	TGTGCCAGTAGTATAGGGCAGGGATCAAATGGCTACACCTTC
TRBV9	NA	TRBD2	TRBJ2-7	CASSVASSGGAGNEQYF	TGTGCCAGCAGCGTAGCGTCTAGCGGGGGGGCAGGTAACGAGCAGTACTTC